The 30 T cell receptor beta chains given below trace back to one sample, sequenced in a study of blood T cell repertoires in COVID-19. The data were produced by immunoSEQ multiplex PCR, yet TCRdb's version contains in-frame clones alone and is incomplete. The repertoire holds 100,000 to 150,000 clones, with 80% to 95% as singletons. Sequencing used peripheral blood. These TCRs come from a man over 45 with COVID-19, enrolled during active disease.

Notes on this clone: The sample has other DNA sequences that encode this CDR3 too. This chain links TRBV9 with TRBJ2-2; 9 nucleotides align to TRBD1. V shed 2 bases, J shed 4 bases, and the junction held 3 bases outside the gene matches. This CDR3 is built from 15 residues. Germline CDR1 and CDR2: SGDLS and YYNGEE. CDR3 loop: CASSVDRGGTGELFF. CDR3 DNA sequence: TGTGCCAGCAGCGTTGACAGGGGGGGCACCGGGGAGCTGTTTTTT.

The genes are TRBV10-3 and TRBJ1-1; tentatively, D is TRBD1 (6 bases). The CDR3 totals 14 residues. Trimming removed 0 bases from V and 5 bases from J, with 10 bases in between. Germline V gene data show CDR1 as ENHRY and CDR2 as SYGVKD. The CDR3 is CAISESPGETEAFF. CDR3 DNA: TGTGCCATCAGTGAGTCGCCAGGGGAGACTGAAGCTTTCTTT.

This clone was picked up one time. The J gene is TRBJ1-5, the V gene TRBV10-3; D is unresolved. The CDR3 has 13 residues. Deletions cut 5 bases from V and 3 bases from J, with 8 bases between. The V gene's germline CDR1 is ENHRY and CDR2 SYGVKD. The CDR3 region has the DNA TGTGCCATCAGTCTCGGGGTCAATCAGCCCCAGCATTTT. This translates into CAISLGVNQPQHF.

The chain employs TRBV10-3 and TRBJ2-3; TRBD2 matches 10 bases. Per the germline V gene, CDR1 is ENHRY and CDR2 is SYGVKD. After removal of 4 bases from V and 4 bases from J, the junction contained 2 bases not matched to a gene. The CDR3 length is 14 residues. CDR3: CAISGTSGSDTQYF. As DNA, the CDR3 is TGTGCCATCAGTGGGACTAGCGGATCAGATACGCAGTATTTT.

This clone is a singleton in its sample. The rearrangement uses TRBV5-1 and TRBJ2-7, with D possibly being TRBD1 (6 bases). CDR1 is SGHRS, CDR2 YFSETQ, per germline. The CDR3 is 14 amino acids. The V and J ends lost 5 bases and 5 bases respectively, with 17 bases between them. The DNA of the CDR3 is TGCGCCAGCAGTCCCTTACAGGGTAGTGACGAGCAGTACTTC. Translated, it gives CASSPLQGSDEQYF.

The genes are TRBV6-5 and TRBJ2-1; D gene unclear. V was cut by 6 bases and J by 7 bases, with 10 bases left in between. Germline loops: CDR1 MNHEY, CDR2 SVGAGI. The CDR3 spans 12 residues. This CDR3 reads CASSLAVNEQFF. CDR3 nucleotide sequence: TGTGCCAGCAGCCTGGCGGTAAATGAGCAGTTCTTC.

The count of this clone is one. The CDR3 loop reads CASAQGNPTDTQYF. CDR3 coding DNA: TGCGCCAGCGCACAGGGGAACCCCACAGATACGCAGTATTTT. V gene TRBV5-1 combines with J gene TRBJ2-3; 7 bases match TRBD1. The CDR3 sequence is 14 residues long. The J segment lost 2 bases and the V segment lost 7 bases, leaving 7 bases of the junction unmatched. The V gene's germline CDR1 is SGHRS and CDR2 YFSETQ. Looking up the rest from reference TRBV5-1 and TRBJ2-3 gives the full variable domain: KAGVTQTPRYLIKTRGQQVTLSCSPISGHRSVSWYQQTPGQGLQFLFEYFSETQRNKGNFPGRFSGRQFSNSRSEMNVSTLELGDSALYLCASAQGNPTDTQYFGPGTRLTVL.

The chain joins TRBV18 to TRBJ1-4; D may be TRBD1 (5 bases). V gave up 3 bases and J gave up 6 bases, with 17 bases separating them. The CDR3 is made up of 16 amino acids. Germline CDR1 is KGHSH and CDR2 is LQKENI. The CDR3 nucleotides read TGTGCCAGCTCACCCGTCCGGGGGGGTGTCGATGAAAAACTGTTTTTT. Translating gives CASSPVRGGVDEKLFF. The full variable domain, in which reference TRBV18 and TRBJ1-4 provide the parts outside the CDR3, is NAGVMQNPRHLVRRRGQEARLRCSPMKGHSHVYWYRQLPEEGLKFMVYLQKENIIDESGMPKERFSAEFPKEGPSILRIQQVVRGDSAAYFCASSPVRGGVDEKLFFGSGTQLSVL.

This chain connects TRBV6-6 to TRBJ1-2; no clear D. This CDR3 has 15 residues. Germline-derived CDR1 and CDR2 are MNHNY and SVGAGI (reference sequence). V lost 0 bases and J 5 bases, leaving 13 bases between the germline ends. The CDR3 DNA follows: TGTGCCAGCAGTTACTCCCAGGTCTTTAGGTATGGCTACACCTTC. Residues: CASSYSQVFRYGYTF.

The rearrangement uses TRBV30 and TRBJ2-7; D ambiguous. Trimming shortened V by 6 bases and J by 1 base, and 7 bases separated the two germline ends. This CDR3 spans 11 amino acids. CDR1 and CDR2 (germline): GTSNPN, SVGIG (reference sequence). The DNA for the CDR3 is TGTGCCTGCGGCGGTTCCTACGAGCAGTACTTC. This gives the protein CACGGSYEQYF.

The J gene is TRBJ1-5, the V gene TRBV2; possible D gene TRBD1, 6 bases. Germline loops: CDR1 SNHLY, CDR2 FYNNEI. This CDR3 spans 15 amino acids. Trimming cost V 5 bases and J 0 bases, with 11 bases left between them. CDR3 protein: CASSREGDSNQPQHF. The CDR3 region has the DNA TGTGCCAGCAGTAGAGAGGGGGATAGCAATCAGCCCCAGCATTTT.

This clone was counted once. The chain employs TRBV7-9 and TRBJ2-7; D is undetermined. V lost 3 bases, J lost 1 base, and 19 bases lay in between. The CDR3 sequence is 17 residues long. CDR1 and CDR2 from the germline V gene are SEHNR and FQNEAQ (reference sequence). CDR3 coding DNA: TGTGCCAGCAGCTTCGTGACTCCGAACCTTTTTTCCTACGAGCAGTACTTC. Residues: CASSFVTPNLFSYEQYF.

The V call is TRBV4-1, the J call TRBJ1-5; D gene ambiguous. V dropped 3 bases and J dropped 3 bases, with 9 bases sitting between them. Germline CDR1 MGHRA, CDR2 YSYEKL. CDR3 length: 14 residues. CDR3 in DNA: TGCGCCAGCAGCCAGTTGTCGGTCAATCAGCCCCAGCATTTT. Its translation is CASSQLSVNQPQHF.

The chain joins TRBV6-5 to TRBJ1-3; no definite D call. The CDR3 has 15 residues. V was pared by 4 bases and J by 4 bases, with 14 bases between. CDR1 is MNHEY and CDR2 is SVGAGI in the germline V gene. CDR3 residues: CASSFMTSHGNTIYF. In nucleotides, the CDR3 is TGTGCCAGCAGTTTCATGACAAGTCACGGAAACACCATATATTTT.

The V call is TRBV27, the J call TRBJ2-3; TRBD1 matches 8 bases. Germline V lookup: CDR1 MNHEY, CDR2 SMNVEV (reference sequence). Trimming took 6 bases from V and 6 from J; bases not matched to a gene: 11. The CDR3 contains 15 residues. The CDR3 region is CASRIDRGGSDTQYF. The CDR3 nucleotides are TGTGCCAGCAGAATCGACAGGGGCGGGTCGGATACGCAGTATTTT.

The chain carries TRBV19 and TRBJ2-2, with D possibly matching TRBD2 (6 bases). CDR1 LNHDA and CDR2 SQIVND come from the germline V gene (reference sequence). This CDR3 is 13 amino acids long. Between the trimmed V and J ends, which lost 6 bases and 10 bases, there was a span of 15 bases. CDR3 protein: CASRESGPLELFF. The CDR3 DNA reads as TGTGCCAGTAGGGAAAGCGGGCCCCTGGAGCTGTTTTTT.

CDR3 bases: TGTGCCAGCAGCCCTAGGGCAGCGGGGCCTACGCAGTATTTT. It specifies CASSPRAAGPTQYF. The genes are TRBV7-2 and TRBJ2-3; 7 nucleotides match TRBD2. CDR1 is SGHTA and CDR2 is FQGNSA in the germline V gene. V was clipped by 5 bases and J by 8 bases; unmatched bases: 10. CDR3 length: 14 residues.

The chain recombines TRBV7-2 with TRBJ2-1; tentative D call: TRBD2 (5 bases). This CDR3 comprises 14 residues. In germline, CDR1 is SGHTA, CDR2 FQGNSA. V was pared by 5 bases and J by 8 bases, with 16 bases between. CDR3 bases: TGTGCCAGCAGCCCGATGCTAGCTTTCGATGAGCAGTTCTTC. Translation gives CASSPMLAFDEQFF.

This clone occurred once. The CDR3 region has the DNA TGTGCCAGCAGCGAACAACAGGGGAATGAGCAGTTCTTC. Protein product: CASSEQQGNEQFF. The V call is TRBV7-2, the J call TRBJ2-1; 7 positions agree with TRBD1. CDR3 length: 13 amino acids. Trimming at V came to 5 bases and at J to 7 bases, leaving 5 bases not matched to a gene. Germline assignment: CDR1 SGHTA and CDR2 FQGNSA.

CDR3 nucleotides: TGTGCCAGCAGCTTAGGAGGAGGGGGCGCTTCCAGCACAGATACGCAGTATTTT. Its protein product is CASSLGGGGASSTDTQYF. This chain links TRBV11-2 with TRBJ2-3; tentative D call: TRBD1 (7 bases). The V gene's germline CDR1 is SGHAT and CDR2 FQNNGV. The CDR3 consists of 18 residues. Trimming took off 1 base at V and 0 bases at J, with 17 bases between the two ends.

The chain joins TRBV5-1 to TRBJ1-1; maybe TRBD1 (6 bases). The germline V gene has CDR1 SGHRS and CDR2 YFSETQ. V was cut by 0 bases and J by 1 base, with 7 bases left in between. The CDR3 loop spans 14 amino acids. This chain's CDR3 is CASSLGGQNTEAFF. For the CDR3, the DNA is TGCGCCAGCAGCTTGGGGGGGCAGAACACTGAAGCTTTCTTT. The full variable domain, rest sourced from reference TRBV5-1 and TRBJ1-1, is KAGVTQTPRYLIKTRGQQVTLSCSPISGHRSVSWYQQTPGQGLQFLFEYFSETQRNKGNFPGRFSGRQFSNSRSEMNVSTLELGDSALYLCASSLGGQNTEAFFGQGTRLTVV.

Comments on this clone: At one of its ends the junction is not consistent with the germline gene, which may arise from a read error. The chain links TRBV29-1 to TRBJ1-3; no clear D gene. This CDR3 has 12 amino acids. Germline assignment: CDR1 SQVTM and CDR2 ANQGSEA. This CDR3 is CSVQDGGNTIYF. The CDR3 bases are TGCAGCGTTCAAGACGGTGGAAACACCATATATTTT. The full variable domain, completed using reference TRBV29-1 and TRBJ1-3, is SAVISQKPSRDICQRGTSLTIQCQVDSQVTMMFWYRQQPGQSLTLIATANQGSEATYESGFVIDKFPISRPNLTFSTLTVSNMSPEDSSIYLCSVQDGGNTIYFGEGSWLTVV.

J is TRBJ2-5 and V is TRBV24-1; D possibly corresponds to TRBD1 (6 bases). This CDR3 is 16 amino acids long. V lost 3 bases, J lost 5 bases, and 18 bases lay in between. Germline lookup yields CDR1 KGHDR and CDR2 SFDVKD. In DNA form, the CDR3 reads TGTGCCACCAGTGATCCGCCCGGGACAAGCAAGGAGACCCAGTACTTC. Translated: CATSDPPGTSKETQYF.

The genes are TRBV5-6 and TRBJ1-4; D is possibly TRBD1 (5 bases). V dropped 1 base and J dropped 5 bases, with 21 bases sitting between them. CDR3 length equals 18 residues. Germline CDR1 and CDR2: SGHDT and YYEEEE. The CDR3 loop reads CASSLYTDGGSRNEKLFF. DNA of the CDR3: TGTGCCAGCAGCTTGTACACGGACGGGGGGTCAAGAAATGAAAAACTGTTTTTT.

The chain is built from TRBV4-3 and TRBJ2-7; D not certain. CDR3 length equals 15 residues. The V end was cut by 0 bases, the J end by 2 bases, with 11 bases between. The germline V gene has CDR1 LGHNA and CDR2 YSLEER. The CDR3 reads CASSQDARFPYEQYF. DNA of the CDR3: TGCGCCAGCAGCCAAGATGCGCGTTTCCCCTACGAGCAGTACTTC.

This chain joins TRBV6-5 and TRBJ2-1; 9 nucleotides match TRBD1. The CDR3 extends over 15 amino acids. CDR1 is MNHEY, CDR2 SVGAGI, per germline. V lost 5 bases to trimming and J lost 3 bases; unmatched junction nucleotides: 5. In DNA form, the CDR3 reads TGTGCCAGCAGTCTACAGGGGGCGCGCTACAATGAGCAGTTCTTC. Protein sequence: CASSLQGARYNEQFF.

The V gene is TRBV9, the J gene TRBJ2-3; 8 bases fit TRBD2. After removal of 3 bases from V and 2 bases from J, the junction contained 5 bases not matched to a gene. The CDR3 is 15 amino acids. Germline V lookup: CDR1 SGDLS, CDR2 YYNGEE. In nucleotides, the CDR3 is TGTGCCAGCAGCGCTACTAGCGGCTACACAGATACGCAGTATTTT. Amino acid sequence: CASSATSGYTDTQYF.

The genes are TRBV30 and TRBJ1-4; D gene uncertain. The CDR3 is made up of 12 amino acids. Germline-derived CDR1 and CDR2 are GTSNPN and SVGIG (reference sequence). V was cut by 7 bases and J by 0 bases, with 6 bases left in between. The CDR3 region has the DNA TGTGCCTATATTGCAACTAATGAAAAACTGTTTTTT. This codes for CAYIATNEKLFF. Together with reference TRBV30 and TRBJ1-4, the CDR3 gives the full variable domain: SQTIHQWPATLVQPVGSPLSLECTVEGTSNPNLYWYRQAAGRGLQLLFYSVGIGQISSEVPQNLSASRPQDRQFILSSKKLLLSDSGFYLCAYIATNEKLFFGSGTQLSVL.

V is TRBV5-5 and J is TRBJ1-6; the match to TRBD1 covers 7 bases. Trimming removed 4 bases from V and 6 bases from J; junction bases left unmatched: 7. Germline V lookup: CDR1 SGHKS, CDR2 YYEKEE (reference sequence). The CDR3 covers 15 residues. Written as DNA, the CDR3 is TGTGCCAGCAGCCACACCGGGACAGCTAATTCACCCCTCCACTTT. Translated: CASSHTGTANSPLHF.

The chain uses TRBV28 and TRBJ1-3, with no clear D. The germline gives CDR1 MDHEN, CDR2 SYDVKM. Between the trimmed V and J ends, which lost 2 bases and 4 bases, there was a span of 15 bases. This CDR3 has 16 amino acids. CDR3 loop: CASSLVEGGSGNTIYF. DNA of the CDR3: TGTGCCAGCAGTTTAGTTGAGGGAGGGTCGGGAAACACCATATATTTT.